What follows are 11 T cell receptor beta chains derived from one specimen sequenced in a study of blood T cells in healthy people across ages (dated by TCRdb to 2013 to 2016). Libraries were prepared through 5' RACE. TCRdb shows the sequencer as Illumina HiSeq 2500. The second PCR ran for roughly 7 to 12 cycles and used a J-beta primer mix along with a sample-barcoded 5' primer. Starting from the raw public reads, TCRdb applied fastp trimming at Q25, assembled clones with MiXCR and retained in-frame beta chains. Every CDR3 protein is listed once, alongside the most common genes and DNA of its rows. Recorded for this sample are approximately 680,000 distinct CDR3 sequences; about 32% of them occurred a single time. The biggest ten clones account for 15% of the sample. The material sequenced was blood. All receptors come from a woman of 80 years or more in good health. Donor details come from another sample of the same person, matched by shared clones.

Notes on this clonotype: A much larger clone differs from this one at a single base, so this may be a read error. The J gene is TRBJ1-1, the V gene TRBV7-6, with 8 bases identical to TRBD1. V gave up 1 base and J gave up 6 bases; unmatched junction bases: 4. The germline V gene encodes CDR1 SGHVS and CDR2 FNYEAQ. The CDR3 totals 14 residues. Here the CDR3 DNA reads TGTGCCAGCAGCTTAGGACAGGGGCACGCTGAAGCTTTCTTT. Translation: CASSLGQGHAEAFF.

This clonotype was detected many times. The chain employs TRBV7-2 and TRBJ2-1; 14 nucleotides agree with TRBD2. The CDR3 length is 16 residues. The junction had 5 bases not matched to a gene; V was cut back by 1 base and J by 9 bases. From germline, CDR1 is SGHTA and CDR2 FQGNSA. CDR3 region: CASSLVRTSGGTEQFF. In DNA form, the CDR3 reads TGTGCCAGCAGCTTAGTGAGGACTAGCGGGGGGACTGAGCAGTTCTTC. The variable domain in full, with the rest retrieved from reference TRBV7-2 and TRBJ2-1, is GAGVSQSPSNKVTEKGKDVELRCDPISGHTALYWYRQSLGQGLEFLIYFQGNSAPDKSGLPSDRFSAERTGGSVSTLTIQRTQQEDSAVYLCASSLVRTSGGTEQFFGPGTRLTVL.

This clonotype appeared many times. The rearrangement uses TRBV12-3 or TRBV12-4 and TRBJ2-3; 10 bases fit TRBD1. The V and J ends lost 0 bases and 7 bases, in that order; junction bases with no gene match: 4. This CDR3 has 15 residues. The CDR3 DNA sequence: TGTGCCAGCAGTTTAGCGGGACAGGGGTTAAATACGCAGTATTTT. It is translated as CASSLAGQGLNTQYF.

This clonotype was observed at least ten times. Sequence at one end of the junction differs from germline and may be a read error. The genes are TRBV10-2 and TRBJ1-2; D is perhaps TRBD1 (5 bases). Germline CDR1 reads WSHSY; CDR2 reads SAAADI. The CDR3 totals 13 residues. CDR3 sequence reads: CASGEGTDYGYTF. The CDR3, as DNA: TGCGCCAGCGGTGAAGGGACCGACTATGGCTACACCTTC.

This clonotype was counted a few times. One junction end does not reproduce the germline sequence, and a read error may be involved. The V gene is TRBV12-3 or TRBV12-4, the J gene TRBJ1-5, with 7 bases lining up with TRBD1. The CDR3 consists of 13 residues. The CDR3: CASSLEAQGPRHF. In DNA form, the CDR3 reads TGTGCCAGCAGTTTAGAGGCACAGGGGCCCCGGCATTTT.

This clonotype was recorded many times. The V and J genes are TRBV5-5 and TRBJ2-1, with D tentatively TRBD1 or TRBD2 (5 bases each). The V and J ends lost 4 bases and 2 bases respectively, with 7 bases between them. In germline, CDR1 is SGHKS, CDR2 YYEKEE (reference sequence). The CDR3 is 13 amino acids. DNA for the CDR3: TGTGCCAGCAGCCGGGACCCCTACAATGAGCAGTTCTTC. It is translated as CASSRDPYNEQFF.

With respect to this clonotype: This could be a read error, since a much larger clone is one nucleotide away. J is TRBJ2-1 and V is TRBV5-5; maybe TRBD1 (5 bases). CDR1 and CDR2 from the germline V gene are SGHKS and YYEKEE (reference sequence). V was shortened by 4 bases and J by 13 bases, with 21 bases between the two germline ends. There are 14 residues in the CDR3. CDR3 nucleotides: TGTGCCAGCAGCCCGGACGGCAGGGCGGAGACCCAGTTCTTC. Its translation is CASSPDGRAETQFF.

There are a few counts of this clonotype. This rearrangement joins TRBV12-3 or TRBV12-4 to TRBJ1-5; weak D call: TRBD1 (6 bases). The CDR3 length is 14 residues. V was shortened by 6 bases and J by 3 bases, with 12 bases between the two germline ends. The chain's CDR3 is CASSPAGVNQPQHF. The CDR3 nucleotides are TGTGCCAGCAGCCCGGCAGGGGTCAATCAGCCCCAGCATTTT.

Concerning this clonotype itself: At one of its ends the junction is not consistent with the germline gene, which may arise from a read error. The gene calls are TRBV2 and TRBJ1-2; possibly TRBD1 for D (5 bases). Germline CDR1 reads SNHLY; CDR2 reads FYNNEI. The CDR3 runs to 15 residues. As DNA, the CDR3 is TGTGCCAGCAGTGAGGAAAAAGGGGCGAACTGTGGCTACACCTTC. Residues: CASSEEKGANCGYTF.

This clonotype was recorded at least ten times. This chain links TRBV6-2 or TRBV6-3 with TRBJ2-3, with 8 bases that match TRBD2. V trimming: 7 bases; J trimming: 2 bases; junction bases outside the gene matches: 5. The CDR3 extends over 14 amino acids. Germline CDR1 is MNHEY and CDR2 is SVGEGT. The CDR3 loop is CASTSGGTTDTQYF. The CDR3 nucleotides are TGTGCCAGCACCAGCGGGGGAACCACAGATACGCAGTATTTT.

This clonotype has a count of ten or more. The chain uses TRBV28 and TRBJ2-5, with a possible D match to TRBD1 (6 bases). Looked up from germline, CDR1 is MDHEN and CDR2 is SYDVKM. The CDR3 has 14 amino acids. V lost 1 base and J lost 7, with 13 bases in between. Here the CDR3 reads CASSLSGATGTQYF. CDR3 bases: TGTGCCAGCAGTTTATCTGGGGCGACAGGGACCCAGTACTTC.